Listed below are T cell receptor beta chains from one sample, sequenced in a study of blood T cell repertoires in COVID-19. The assay was immunoSEQ multiplex PCR, and TCRdb's table has in-frame clones only and misses some. The sample holds 300,000 to 350,000 clones, around nine tenths seen once. The material sequenced was PBMCs or T cells enriched from blood (not recorded which). The receptor set was obtained from a young man who had recovered from COVID-19. The CDR3 runs from the conserved cysteine through the conserved F or W. D genes are given only for firm matches. Size tells how often a clone was seen (once, few, many) or the class of an expanded clone, and some rows leave it out.

V gene: TRBV30
D gene: TRBD1
J gene: TRBJ1-2
clone size: few
CDR3 DNA: TGTGCCTGGAGTGGTCGGACAGGGCCCAACTATGGCTACACCTTC
CDR3 protein: CAWSGRTGPNYGYTF

V gene: TRBV28
D gene: .
J gene: TRBJ1-3
clone size: .
CDR3 DNA: TGTGCCAGCAGTTCACAGGGCTGGGGAAACACCATATATTTT
CDR3 protein: CASSSQGWGNTIYF

V gene: TRBV29-1
D gene: .
J gene: TRBJ2-7
clone size: .
CDR3 DNA: TGCAGCGTTGAAGCAGGGGTAAGGTACTTC
CDR3 protein: CSVEAGVRYF

V gene: TRBV3-1/TRBV3-2
D gene: TRBD2
J gene: TRBJ2-7
clone size: once
CDR3 DNA: TGTGCCAGCAGCCTCCCCCTAGCGGGGGTCTACGAGCAGTACTTC
CDR3 protein: CASSLPLAGVYEQYF

V gene: TRBV3-1/TRBV3-2
D gene: .
J gene: TRBJ2-5
clone size: .
CDR3 DNA: TGTGCCAGCAGCCAACCTCAACAGGTTCAAGAGACCCAGTACTTC
CDR3 protein: CASSQPQQVQETQYF

V gene: TRBV7-9
D gene: .
J gene: TRBJ1-2
clone size: .
CDR3 DNA: TGTGCCAGCAGCCAAGGGCGGGTAGCCACCTTC
CDR3 protein: CASSQGRVATF

V gene: TRBV27
D gene: TRBD2
J gene: TRBJ2-1
clone size: .
CDR3 DNA: TGTGCCAGCAGATCTAGCGGGGGGGGGTACAATGAGCAGTTCTTC
CDR3 protein: CASRSSGGGYNEQFF

V gene: TRBV19
D gene: .
J gene: TRBJ1-5
clone size: .
CDR3 DNA: TGTGCCAGTAGTATCAGGGGCAGCAATCAGCCCCAGCATTTT
CDR3 protein: CASSIRGSNQPQHF

V gene: TRBV3-1/TRBV3-2
D gene: .
J gene: TRBJ1-1
clone size: .
CDR3 DNA: TGTGCCAGCAGCCCTAGGGCGGGAGGCAGTGAAGCTTTCTTT
CDR3 protein: CASSPRAGGSEAFF

V gene: TRBV19
D gene: TRBD1
J gene: TRBJ1-2
clone size: once
CDR3 DNA: TGTGCCAGTTACGGGACAGGGGCTTTGAGGCGCGGTGGCTACACCTTC
CDR3 protein: CASYGTGALRRGGYTF

V gene: TRBV7-8
D gene: .
J gene: TRBJ1-2
clone size: .
CDR3 DNA: TGTGCCAGCAGCCTAGAGCAGGGCGCCTATGGCTACACCTTC
CDR3 protein: CASSLEQGAYGYTF

V gene: TRBV28
D gene: .
J gene: TRBJ1-5
clone size: .
CDR3 DNA: TGTGCCAGCAGTTTAAGACATGGACCGGGGAATCAGCCCCAGCATTTT
CDR3 protein: CASSLRHGPGNQPQHF

V gene: TRBV5-6
D gene: .
J gene: TRBJ2-3
clone size: .
CDR3 DNA: TGTGCCAGCAGCCTACAGGGAGTTGGTGATACGCAGTATTTT
CDR3 protein: CASSLQGVGDTQYF

V gene: TRBV27
D gene: .
J gene: TRBJ2-2
clone size: .
CDR3 DNA: TGTGCCAGCAGTTCGACAGGCTCCGGGGAGCTGTTTTTT
CDR3 protein: CASSSTGSGELFF

V gene: TRBV7-9
D gene: TRBD1
J gene: TRBJ1-2
clone size: .
CDR3 DNA: TGTGCCAGCAGCTTAGCGGGACAGCCGATAACTAACTATGGCTACACCTTC
CDR3 protein: CASSLAGQPITNYGYTF

V gene: TRBV6-6
D gene: TRBD1
J gene: TRBJ1-2
clone size: .
CDR3 DNA: TGTGCCAGCAGCTCGACAGGGAACTATGGCTACACCTTC
CDR3 protein: CASSSTGNYGYTF

V gene: TRBV28
D gene: TRBD1
J gene: TRBJ2-7
clone size: .
CDR3 DNA: TGTGCCAGCAGCTCTTCGGGACAGGGGGCCCCCTACGAGCAGTACTTC
CDR3 protein: CASSSSGQGAPYEQYF

V gene: TRBV6-5
D gene: TRBD1
J gene: TRBJ1-6
clone size: .
CDR3 DNA: TGTGCCAGCAGTTACTCGACAGGGTTAAATTCACCCCTCCACTTT
CDR3 protein: CASSYSTGLNSPLHF

V gene: TRBV13
D gene: .
J gene: TRBJ2-4
clone size: once
CDR3 DNA: TGTGCCAGCAGCTTAGGACAGGGCATGGACATTCAGTACTTC
CDR3 protein: CASSLGQGMDIQYF

V gene: TRBV11-3
D gene: TRBD2
J gene: TRBJ2-7
clone size: .
CDR3 DNA: TGTGCCAGCAGCTTAGGGGGCGGGACTACCTCCTACGAGCAGTACTTC
CDR3 protein: CASSLGGGTTSYEQYF

V gene: TRBV28
D gene: TRBD1
J gene: TRBJ1-5
clone size: .
CDR3 DNA: TGTGCCAGCGAACGGGACAGGGGACAGCCCCAGCATTTT
CDR3 protein: CASERDRGQPQHF

V gene: TRBV19
D gene: TRBD1
J gene: TRBJ2-7
clone size: .
CDR3 DNA: TGTGCCAGTAGTATGTTTTTGGGGACAGGGGATTACGAGCAGTACTTC
CDR3 protein: CASSMFLGTGDYEQYF

V gene: TRBV11-3
D gene: TRBD1
J gene: TRBJ2-7
clone size: .
CDR3 DNA: TGTGCCAGCAGCTTAGGAGCAGGGGGCGAATACGAGCAGTACTTC
CDR3 protein: CASSLGAGGEYEQYF

V gene: TRBV6-5
D gene: .
J gene: TRBJ2-2
clone size: .
CDR3 DNA: TGTGCCAGCAGTTACGAGGTCCTAGAGAACACCGGGGAGCTGTTTTTT
CDR3 protein: CASSYEVLENTGELFF

V gene: TRBV28
D gene: TRBD1
J gene: TRBJ1-4
clone size: .
CDR3 DNA: TGTGCCAGCAGTCCAGGACAGGGGGCTTTGGAAAAACTGTTTTTT
CDR3 protein: CASSPGQGALEKLFF

V gene: TRBV10-3
D gene: TRBD1
J gene: TRBJ2-7
clone size: .
CDR3 DNA: TGTGCCATCAGTGGGACAGGGGGTGGCTACGAGCAGTACTTC
CDR3 protein: CAISGTGGGYEQYF

V gene: TRBV10-2
D gene: .
J gene: TRBJ1-6
clone size: few
CDR3 DNA: TGCGCCAGCAGTGGGGTTACGTTGGACAGAAGGACTTCACCCCTCCACTTT
CDR3 protein: CASSGVTLDRRTSPLHF

V gene: TRBV4-2
D gene: TRBD1
J gene: TRBJ1-5
clone size: .
CDR3 DNA: TGTGCCAGCAGCCACAACGACAGGGGGCCGGGCAATCAGCCCCAGCATTTT
CDR3 protein: CASSHNDRGPGNQPQHF

V gene: TRBV12-3/TRBV12-4
D gene: TRBD2
J gene: TRBJ2-5
clone size: .
CDR3 DNA: TGTGCCAGCAGCCAAAGCGGGACTATGGCCCAGTACTTC
CDR3 protein: CASSQSGTMAQYF

V gene: TRBV7-8
D gene: .
J gene: TRBJ2-1
clone size: .
CDR3 DNA: TGTGCCAGCGCCCGGGACTGGAGCTCCTACAATGAGCAGTTCTTC
CDR3 protein: CASARDWSSYNEQFF

V gene: TRBV11-2
D gene: .
J gene: TRBJ2-1
clone size: .
CDR3 DNA: TGTGCCAGCAGCTTAGAAGCTTTCTCCTACAATGAGCAGTTCTTC
CDR3 protein: CASSLEAFSYNEQFF

V gene: TRBV7-2
D gene: TRBD2
J gene: TRBJ2-3
clone size: .
CDR3 DNA: TGTGCCAGCAGCTTAGAGGGACTAGCGGGGGCTTCAGATACGCAGTATTTT
CDR3 protein: CASSLEGLAGASDTQYF

V gene: TRBV5-1
D gene: TRBD1
J gene: TRBJ2-7
clone size: few
CDR3 DNA: TGCGCCAGCAGCTATCAACAGGGGGCGAGGAACGAGCAGTACTTC
CDR3 protein: CASSYQQGARNEQYF

V gene: TRBV5-4
D gene: TRBD1
J gene: TRBJ2-7
clone size: .
CDR3 DNA: TGTGCCAGCGCTAGTCTCGGGACAGGGTACTACGAGCAGTACTTC
CDR3 protein: CASASLGTGYYEQYF

V gene: TRBV7-3
D gene: TRBD2
J gene: TRBJ2-3
clone size: large
CDR3 DNA: TGTGCCAGCAGCCGACTAGCGGGGGGGCAAGATACGCAGTATTTT
CDR3 protein: CASSRLAGGQDTQYF

V gene: TRBV27
D gene: .
J gene: TRBJ1-2
clone size: .
CDR3 DNA: TGTGCCAGCAGTCCGAGGGGAGGCTATGGCTACACCTTC
CDR3 protein: CASSPRGGYGYTF

V gene: TRBV27
D gene: .
J gene: TRBJ1-5
clone size: few
CDR3 DNA: TGTGCCAGCAGTTTATCTCCAGGGGCCGCGGGTCAGCCCCAGCATTTT
CDR3 protein: CASSLSPGAAGQPQHF

V gene: TRBV10-1
D gene: TRBD2
J gene: TRBJ2-2
clone size: .
CDR3 DNA: TGCGCCAGCAGTGACGGGACTATTTGGGGCGCTAACACCGGGGAGCTGTTTTTT
CDR3 protein: CASSDGTIWGANTGELFF

V gene: TRBV2
D gene: .
J gene: TRBJ2-1
clone size: .
CDR3 DNA: TGTGCCAGCAGTCCCGGGTCTGTGGAGCAGTTCTTC
CDR3 protein: CASSPGSVEQFF

V gene: TRBV30
D gene: TRBD1
J gene: TRBJ1-5
clone size: .
CDR3 DNA: TGTGCCTGGAGTTCCGGGACAGGGGGCCTCAATCAGCCCCAGCATTTT
CDR3 protein: CAWSSGTGGLNQPQHF

V gene: TRBV7-9
D gene: .
J gene: TRBJ1-3
clone size: .
CDR3 DNA: TGTGCCAGCAGCCCAAGGGGTTTTGGGAACACCATATATTTT
CDR3 protein: CASSPRGFGNTIYF

V gene: TRBV5-6
D gene: .
J gene: TRBJ1-1
clone size: few
CDR3 DNA: TGTGCCAGCAGCGCCCGGTTATTCACTGAAGCTTTCTTT
CDR3 protein: CASSARLFTEAFF

V gene: TRBV11-3
D gene: .
J gene: TRBJ2-2
clone size: .
CDR3 DNA: TGTGCCAGCAGCTCCTACAGGGGCCCCGGGGGGCTGTTTTTT
CDR3 protein: CASSSYRGPGGLFF

V gene: TRBV18
D gene: .
J gene: TRBJ1-5
clone size: .
CDR3 DNA: TGTGCCAGCTCTCCGACTCCTTATCAGCCCCAGCATTTT
CDR3 protein: CASSPTPYQPQHF

V gene: TRBV2
D gene: TRBD1
J gene: TRBJ2-5
clone size: .
CDR3 DNA: TGTGCCAGCAGCAGGGACAGGGATTGGGAAGAGACCCAGTACTTC
CDR3 protein: CASSRDRDWEETQYF

V gene: TRBV11-2
D gene: TRBD1
J gene: TRBJ2-4
clone size: .
CDR3 DNA: TGTGCCAGCAGCCAAGTGGGACAGGGAAGGGACTACATTCAGTACTTC
CDR3 protein: CASSQVGQGRDYIQYF

V gene: TRBV20-1
D gene: .
J gene: TRBJ2-1
clone size: .
CDR3 DNA: TGCAGTGCGATCCTAGTGGAGCAGTTCTTC
CDR3 protein: CSAILVEQFF